A single sample gave rise to the 22 T cell receptor beta chains below, sequenced in a study of response to subunit inactivated influenza vaccine. In TCRdb, the RT-PCR reads were re-called with MiXCR into one record per CDR3 protein. The sample holds more than 450,000 distinct CDR3 sequences, roughly 8.2% seen once. Material: PBMCs from blood, obtained roughly 24 months after vaccination. All receptors derive from a man between 50 and 75 years old who received an inactivated influenza vaccine.

The chain links TRBV28 to TRBJ1-5; D may be TRBD1 (5 bases). V was pared by 6 bases and J by 3 bases, with 15 bases between. The V gene's germline CDR1 is MDHEN and CDR2 SYDVKM. The CDR3 is made up of 15 amino acids. In DNA form, the CDR3 reads TGTGCCAGCAGGTGGGGCGCCAGTGACAATCAGCCCCAGCATTTT. It is translated as CASRWGASDNQPQHF.

This clonotype was seen more than once but under ten times. This chain joins TRBV3-1 and TRBJ1-5, with 7 bases identical to TRBD1. The CDR3 loop spans 14 amino acids. The trim removed 4 bases at V and 4 bases at J, leaving 4 bases unmatched. CDR1 LGHDT and CDR2 YNNKEL come from the germline V gene (reference sequence). DNA of the CDR3: TGTGCCAGCAGCCGGGGACAGCGGAATCAGCCCCAGCATTTT. Translated, it gives CASSRGQRNQPQHF.

This clonotype has a handful of counts. The chain employs TRBV10-3 and TRBJ1-2; D may be TRBD1 (5 bases). Germline V gives CDR1 ENHRY, CDR2 SYGVKD. The CDR3 is 12 amino acids. The V end was cut by 10 bases, the J end by 2 bases, with 11 bases between. The CDR3, as DNA: TGTGCCACCCATCAGGGCAACTATGGCTACACCTTC. Protein: CATHQGNYGYTF.

The chain employs TRBV5-1 and TRBJ1-6; D not certain. V gave up 2 bases and J gave up 8 bases, with 14 bases separating them. The germline CDR1 and CDR2 sequences are SGHRS and YFSETQ. The CDR3 totals 15 residues. The CDR3 nucleotides are TGCGCCAGCAGCTTTCAACATAGTACGGATTCACCCCTCCACTTT. Translating gives CASSFQHSTDSPLHF.

This clonotype appeared a few times. The chain joins TRBV27 to TRBJ1-1; D is undetermined. Trimming shortened V by 4 bases and J by 0 bases, and 9 bases separated the two germline ends. This CDR3 contains 14 residues. Germline assignment: CDR1 MNHEY and CDR2 SMNVEV (reference sequence). CDR3 in amino acids: CASSSPEMNTEAFF. CDR3 DNA: TGTGCCAGCAGTTCGCCGGAAATGAACACTGAAGCTTTCTTT.

A few counts support this clonotype. The CDR3 nucleotides read TGTGCCAGCAGCCCGAGGGCCGAGGGGGCTGATAATTCACCCCTCCACTTT. It encodes CASSPRAEGADNSPLHF. The chain uses TRBV4-2 and TRBJ1-6; 7 positions match TRBD1. Germline CDR1 reads LGHNA; CDR2 reads YNFKEQ. Trimming took 4 bases from V and 5 from J; bases not matched to a gene: 11. This CDR3 has 17 amino acids.

The sample holds a few counts of this clonotype. The rearrangement uses TRBV7-2 and TRBJ2-7; TRBD2 might be the D (5 bases). V was cut by 2 bases and J by 7 bases, with 15 bases left in between. The CDR3 has 14 amino acids. The germline V gene encodes CDR1 SGHTA and CDR2 FQGNSA. CDR3 region: CASSLLANPAEQYF. DNA of the CDR3: TGTGCCAGCAGCTTATTAGCGAATCCCGCGGAGCAGTACTTC.

This clonotype was counted many times. The chain employs TRBV2 and TRBJ1-5; no clear D gene. Germline V gene data show CDR1 as SNHLY and CDR2 as FYNNEI. V was cut by 6 bases and J by 7 bases, with 19 bases left in between. CDR3 length equals 15 residues. CDR3 residues: CASRTGLEGNQPQHF. The CDR3 DNA follows: TGTGCCAGCAGGACTGGACTCGAAGGGAACCAGCCCCAGCATTTT.

This clonotype was counted at least ten times. V gene TRBV20-1 combines with J gene TRBJ2-5; D is perhaps TRBD2 (6 bases). The CDR3 is made up of 14 amino acids. Germline loops: CDR1 DFQATT, CDR2 SNEGSKA (reference sequence). With 5 bases removed from V and 1 base from J, the gap between germline ends came to 14 bases. This CDR3 reads CSAFGTGVQETQYF. The CDR3 nucleotides are TGCAGTGCTTTCGGGACGGGGGTCCAAGAGACCCAGTACTTC.

This clonotype was picked up many times. This rearrangement joins TRBV6-5 to TRBJ2-5; D ambiguous. V lost 0 bases and J 4 bases, leaving 6 bases between the germline ends. From germline, CDR1 is MNHEY and CDR2 SVGAGI. The CDR3 is 13 residues long. CDR3 loop: CASSYSRRETQYF. DNA for the CDR3: TGTGCCAGCAGTTACTCAAGGCGAGAGACCCAGTACTTC.

Ten or more counts support this clonotype. V and J are TRBV6-1 and TRBJ2-2; D is possibly TRBD1 (6 bases). The CDR3 runs 17 residues. Trimming removed 7 bases at V and 5 bases at J, with 23 bases between. Germline assignment: CDR1 MNHNS and CDR2 SASEGT. CDR3 sequence (DNA): TGTGCCAGCACTAGTGGAACAGGGCGACAAGGGACCGGGGAGCTGTTTTTT. Its protein is CASTSGTGRQGTGELFF.

This rearrangement joins TRBV5-1 to TRBJ2-5; no firm D call. Per the germline V gene, CDR1 is SGHRS and CDR2 is YFSETQ. The CDR3 is made up of 14 amino acids. Trimming shortened V by 0 bases and J by 5 bases, and 11 bases separated the two germline ends. The CDR3 nucleotides read TGCGCCAGCAGCTTGGTGGACCCCTCGGAGACCCAGTACTTC. Amino acids: CASSLVDPSETQYF.

This clonotype occurred a few times. This chain uses TRBV6-1 with TRBJ2-7, with D perhaps matching TRBD1 (5 bases). Germline assignment: CDR1 MNHNS and CDR2 SASEGT. There are 14 residues in the CDR3. Trimming took off 6 bases at V and 5 bases at J, with 17 bases between the two ends. The CDR3: CASSRDSIMDEQYF. DNA of the CDR3: TGTGCCAGCAGCCGCGACAGTATTATGGACGAGCAGTACTTC.

This rearrangement joins TRBV7-2 to TRBJ2-7, with D possibly matching TRBD1 (5 bases). Germline values: CDR1 SGHTA, CDR2 FQGNSA. V lost 2 bases and J 3 bases, leaving 8 bases between the germline ends. The CDR3 loop spans 13 amino acids. The CDR3 DNA sequence: TGTGCCAGCAGCTTAAGGGGAAACTACGAGCAGTACTTC. It codes for CASSLRGNYEQYF.

In this sample, this clonotype turned up many times. V is TRBV12-3 or TRBV12-4 and J is TRBJ2-1; the D gene is possibly TRBD2 (6 bases). Deletions cut 3 bases from V and 4 bases from J, with 13 bases between. CDR3 size: 15 residues. CDR3 residues: CASSFLRGTYNEQFF. The CDR3 DNA follows: TGTGCCAGCAGTTTTCTACGGGGGACTTACAATGAGCAGTTCTTC.

The rearrangement uses TRBV27 and TRBJ2-7, with a weak D call TRBD1 (6 bases). Trimming cost V 0 bases and J 0 bases, with 12 bases left between them. CDR3 length: 16 residues. Germline CDR1 is MNHEY and CDR2 is SMNVEV (reference sequence). The CDR3 protein is CASSLSNPGVSYEQYF. Written as DNA, the CDR3 is TGTGCCAGCAGTTTATCGAATCCAGGGGTCTCCTACGAGCAGTACTTC.

At least ten counts were recorded for this clonotype. The chain links TRBV12-3 or TRBV12-4 to TRBJ1-5, with D perhaps TRBD1 (5 bases). V dropped 4 bases and J dropped 2 bases, with 12 bases sitting between them. The CDR3 length is 15 residues. Here the CDR3 DNA reads TGTGCCAGCAGTTCCACGGGGGGAGGCAATCAGCCCCAGCATTTT. This translates into CASSSTGGGNQPQHF.

This clonotype has a handful of counts. The chain recombines TRBV6-1 with TRBJ2-2; 10 nucleotides match TRBD1. V shed 5 bases, J shed 5 bases, and the junction held 8 bases outside the gene matches. The germline gives CDR1 MNHNS, CDR2 SASEGT. This CDR3 spans 16 amino acids. CDR3 region: CASSRGQGIGTGELFF. The CDR3 nucleotides read TGTGCCAGCAGTCGGGGACAGGGGATTGGGACCGGGGAGCTGTTTTTT.

The chain links TRBV7-2 to TRBJ2-7; the D is unclear. The germline V and J ends were trimmed by 6 bases and 1 base, with 10 bases remaining between them. The germline V gene has CDR1 SGHTA and CDR2 FQGNSA. The CDR3 consists of 13 residues. The CDR3 is CASRPPSSYEQYF. In DNA form, the CDR3 reads TGTGCCAGCAGACCCCCCTCTTCCTACGAGCAGTACTTC.

This sequence joins TRBV4-3 and TRBJ2-3; 10 nucleotides align to TRBD1. Germline V gives CDR1 LGHNA, CDR2 YSLEER. J lost 4 bases, V lost 4 bases, and 17 bases had no gene match. The CDR3 is made up of 19 amino acids. DNA for the CDR3: TGCGCCAGCAGCCGCCGGGACAGGGGTTCTGTGGGATTCGCAGATACGCAGTATTTT. Protein product: CASSRRDRGSVGFADTQYF.

The V call is TRBV6-1, the J call TRBJ2-6, with a weak D call TRBD1 (6 bases). Germline V CDR1 and CDR2: MNHNS, SASEGT. The CDR3 is 17 residues long. V lost 6 bases, J lost 0 bases, and 15 bases lay in between. The CDR3 DNA is TGTGCCAGCAGCCACGGACAGCGTGCCTCTGGGGCCAACGTCCTGACTTTC. Its translation is CASSHGQRASGANVLTF.

The rearrangement uses TRBV4-3 and TRBJ1-1, with 7 bases lining up with TRBD1. From germline, CDR1 is LGHNA and CDR2 YSLEER. This CDR3 spans 15 amino acids. Unmatched junction bases numbered 6, after V lost 4 bases and J lost 1 base. The CDR3, as DNA: TGCGCCAGCAGCCCCTCCCGGACAGGGAACACTGAAGCTTTCTTT. It translates to CASSPSRTGNTEAFF.